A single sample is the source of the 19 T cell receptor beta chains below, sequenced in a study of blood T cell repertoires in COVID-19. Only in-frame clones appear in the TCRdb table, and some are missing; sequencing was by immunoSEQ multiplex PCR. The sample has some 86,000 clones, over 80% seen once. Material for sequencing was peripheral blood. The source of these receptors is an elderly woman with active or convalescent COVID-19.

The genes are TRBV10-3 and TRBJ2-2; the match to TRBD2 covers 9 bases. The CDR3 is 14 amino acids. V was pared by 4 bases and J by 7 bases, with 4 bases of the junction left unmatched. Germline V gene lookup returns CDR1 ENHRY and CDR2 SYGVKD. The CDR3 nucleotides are TGTGCCATCAGTGGTCTAGCGGGGAGCGGGGAGCTGTTTTTT. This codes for CAISGLAGSGELFF.

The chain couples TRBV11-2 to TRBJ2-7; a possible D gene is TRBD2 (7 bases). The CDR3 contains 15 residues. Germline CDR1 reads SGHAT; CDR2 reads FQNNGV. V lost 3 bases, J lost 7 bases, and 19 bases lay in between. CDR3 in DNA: TGTGCCAGCAGCTTGGGAGGGGGGCAGTCGGGTGAGCAGTACTTC. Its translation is CASSLGGGQSGEQYF.

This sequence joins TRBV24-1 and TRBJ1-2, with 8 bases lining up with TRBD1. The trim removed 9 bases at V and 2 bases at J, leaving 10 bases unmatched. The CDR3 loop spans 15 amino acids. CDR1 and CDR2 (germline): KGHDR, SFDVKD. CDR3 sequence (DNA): TGTGCCACCCAAGCAGGGGGCGGGGACAACTATGGCTACACCTTC. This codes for CATQAGGGDNYGYTF.

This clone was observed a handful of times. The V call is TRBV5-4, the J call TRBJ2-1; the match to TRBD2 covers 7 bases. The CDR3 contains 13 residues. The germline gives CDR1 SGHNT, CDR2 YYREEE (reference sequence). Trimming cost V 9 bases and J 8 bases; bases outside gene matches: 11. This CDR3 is CANPGQGGDEQFF. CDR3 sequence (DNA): TGTGCCAACCCAGGGCAGGGAGGGGATGAGCAGTTCTTC.

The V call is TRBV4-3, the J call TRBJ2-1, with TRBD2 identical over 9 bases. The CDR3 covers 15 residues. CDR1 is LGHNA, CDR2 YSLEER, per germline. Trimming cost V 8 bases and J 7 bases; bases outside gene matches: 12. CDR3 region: CASPRWAGGMNEQFF. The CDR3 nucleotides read TGCGCCAGCCCCCGGTGGGCGGGGGGGATGAATGAGCAGTTCTTC.

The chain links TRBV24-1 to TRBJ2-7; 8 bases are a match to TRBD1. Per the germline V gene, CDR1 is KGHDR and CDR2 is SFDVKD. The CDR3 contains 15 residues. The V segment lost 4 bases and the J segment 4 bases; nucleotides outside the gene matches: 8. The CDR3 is CATSDADRGRYEQYF. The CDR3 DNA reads TGTGCCACCAGTGACGCCGACAGGGGCAGGTACGAGCAGTACTTC.

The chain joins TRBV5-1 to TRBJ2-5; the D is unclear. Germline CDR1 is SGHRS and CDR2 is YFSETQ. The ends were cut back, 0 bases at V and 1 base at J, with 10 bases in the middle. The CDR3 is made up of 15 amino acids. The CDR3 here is CASSLERRFQETQYF. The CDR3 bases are TGCGCCAGCAGCTTGGAGAGGCGGTTCCAAGAGACCCAGTACTTC.

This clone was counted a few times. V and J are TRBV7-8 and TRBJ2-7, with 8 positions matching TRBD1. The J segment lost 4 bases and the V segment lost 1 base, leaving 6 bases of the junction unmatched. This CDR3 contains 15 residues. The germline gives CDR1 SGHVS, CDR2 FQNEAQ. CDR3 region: CASSLEQGDVYEQYF. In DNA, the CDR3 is TGTGCCAGCAGCTTAGAACAGGGGGATGTGTACGAGCAGTACTTC.

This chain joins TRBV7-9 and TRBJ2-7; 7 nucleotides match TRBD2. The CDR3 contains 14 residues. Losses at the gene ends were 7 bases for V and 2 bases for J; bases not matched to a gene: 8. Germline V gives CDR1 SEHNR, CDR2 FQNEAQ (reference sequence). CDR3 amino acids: CASTRGGLAYEQYF. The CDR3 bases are TGTGCCAGCACCCGGGGAGGACTAGCCTACGAGCAGTACTTC.

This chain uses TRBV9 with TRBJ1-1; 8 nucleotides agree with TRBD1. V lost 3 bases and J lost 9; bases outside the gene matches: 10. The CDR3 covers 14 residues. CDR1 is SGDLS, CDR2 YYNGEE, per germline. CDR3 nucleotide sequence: TGTGCCAGCAGCGCCCTCACAGGGGGAGGACAAGCTTTCTTT. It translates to CASSALTGGGQAFF.

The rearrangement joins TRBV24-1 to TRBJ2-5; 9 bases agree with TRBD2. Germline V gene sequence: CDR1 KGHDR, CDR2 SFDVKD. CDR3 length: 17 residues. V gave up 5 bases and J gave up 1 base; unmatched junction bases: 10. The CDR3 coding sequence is TGTGCCACCAGTGGTGGATCCCTAGCGGGGACCCAAGAGACCCAGTACTTC. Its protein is CATSGGSLAGTQETQYF.

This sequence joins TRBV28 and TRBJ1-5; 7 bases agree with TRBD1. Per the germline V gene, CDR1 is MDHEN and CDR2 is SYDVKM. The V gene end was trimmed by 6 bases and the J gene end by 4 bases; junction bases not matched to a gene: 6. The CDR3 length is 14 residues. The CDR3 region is CASSQGGGNQPQHF. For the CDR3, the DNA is TGTGCCAGCAGCCAGGGGGGCGGAAATCAGCCCCAGCATTTT.

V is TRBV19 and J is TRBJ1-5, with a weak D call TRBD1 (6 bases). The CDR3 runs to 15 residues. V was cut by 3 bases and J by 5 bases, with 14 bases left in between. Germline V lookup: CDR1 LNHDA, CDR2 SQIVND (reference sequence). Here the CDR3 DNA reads TGTGCCAGTAGTATGGGGGCGGCAGGGGATCAGCCCCAGCATTTT. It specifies CASSMGAAGDQPQHF.

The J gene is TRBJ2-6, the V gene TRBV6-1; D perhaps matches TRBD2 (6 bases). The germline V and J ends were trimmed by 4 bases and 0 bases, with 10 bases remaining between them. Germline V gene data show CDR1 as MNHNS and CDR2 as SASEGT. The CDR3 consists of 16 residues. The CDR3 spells CASSGGINSGANVLTF. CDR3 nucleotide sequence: TGTGCCAGCAGTGGCGGGATAAACTCTGGGGCCAACGTCCTGACTTTC.

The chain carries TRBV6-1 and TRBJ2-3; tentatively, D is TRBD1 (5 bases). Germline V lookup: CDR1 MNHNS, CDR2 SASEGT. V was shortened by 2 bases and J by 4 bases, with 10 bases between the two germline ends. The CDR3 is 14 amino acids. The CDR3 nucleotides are TGTGCCAGCAGTGAAAATCAGGGATCAGATACGCAGTATTTT. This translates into CASSENQGSDTQYF.

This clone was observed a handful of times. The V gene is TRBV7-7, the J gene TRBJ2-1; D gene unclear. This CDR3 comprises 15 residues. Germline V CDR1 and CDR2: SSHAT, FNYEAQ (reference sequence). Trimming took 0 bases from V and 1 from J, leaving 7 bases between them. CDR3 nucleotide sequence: TGTGCCAGCAGCTTAGCCAGGTCGTCCTACAATGAGCAGTTCTTC. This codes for CASSLARSSYNEQFF.

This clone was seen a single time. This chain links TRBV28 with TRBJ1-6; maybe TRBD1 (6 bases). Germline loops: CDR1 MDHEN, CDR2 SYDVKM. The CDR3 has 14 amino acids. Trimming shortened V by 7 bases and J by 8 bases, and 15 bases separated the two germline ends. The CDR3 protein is CASTLQGADSPLHF. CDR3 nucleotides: TGTGCCAGCACCCTACAGGGAGCGGATTCACCCCTCCACTTT.

The CDR3 DNA sequence: TGTGCCAGCAGCCCAAAGTTGCATGAATCCCTCCGGTACAATGAGCAGTTCTTC. Encoded protein: CASSPKLHESLRYNEQFF. The chain employs TRBV7-9 and TRBJ2-1; no clear D gene. CDR1 SEHNR and CDR2 FQNEAQ come from the germline V gene (reference sequence). V lost 5 bases, J lost 4 bases, and 24 bases lay in between. This CDR3 spans 18 amino acids.

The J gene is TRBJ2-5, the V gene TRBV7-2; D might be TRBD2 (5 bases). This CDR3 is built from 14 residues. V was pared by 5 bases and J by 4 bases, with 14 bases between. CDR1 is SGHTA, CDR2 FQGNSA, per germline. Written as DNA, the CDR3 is TGTGCCAGCAGCCCCCCCGGGGTCCCAGAGACCCAGTACTTC. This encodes CASSPPGVPETQYF.